This T cell receptor (beta chain) came from a study of monozygotic twins with inflammatory bowel disease. TCRalpha and TCRbeta cDNA underwent two nested PCRs of roughly 15 and 9 cycles. TCRdb reprocessed the 5' RACE reads and reports one entry per CDR3 protein, with no DNA. The data show approximately 330,000 distinct CDR3 sequences, and the top ten clones hold approximately 2%. A roughly 2.5 ml blood sample was drawn per donor. Germline V gene lookup returns CDR1 MNHNS and CDR2 SASEGT. The CDR3 contains 12 residues. The rearrangement uses TRBV6-1 and TRBJ2-7; TCRdb names TRBD1, which stays unverified in the absence of DNA. The sequence came from a human donor with ulcerative colitis or Crohn's disease, or a healthy co-twin of an affected twin (not recorded which). The sequenced sample consisted of blood. Here the CDR3 reads CASSAQGWEQYF.